Listed below are T cell receptor beta chains from one sample, sequenced in a study of T cells in Graves' hyperthyroidism and ophthalmopathy. MiXCR was run by TCRdb on the multiplex PCR reads, yielding one entry per CDR3 protein. The sample includes roughly 600,000 distinct CDR3 sequences, approximately 15% of them seen just once. Sequences were obtained from blood. Source of these receptors: a woman in her fifties or sixties with Graves' ophthalmopathy. Both conserved end residues are part of each CDR3. D genes are given only for firm matches. Rows may omit the clone size; those that give it use once, few, many or a size class.

d_call	cdr3_length	v_call	clone_size	j_call	cdr3_nt	cdr3_aa
TRBD1	15	TRBV20-1	many	TRBJ2-3	TGCAGTGCTAGGGACAGGGAACGGAGCACAGATACGCAGTATTTT	CSARDRERSTDTQYF
-	16	TRBV2	many	TRBJ2-1	TGTGCCAGCAGTGGGCTTGGCAGCAGCTCCTACAATGAGCAGTTCTTC	CASSGLGSSSYNEQFF
-	14	TRBV15	-	TRBJ1-1	TGTGCCACCAGCAGGGCACGGGGGAACACTGAAGCTTTCTTT	CATSRARGNTEAFF
-	15	TRBV29-1	-	TRBJ1-1	TGCAGCGTTAGACCAGTGGCCAATCTGAACACTGAAGCTTTCTTT	CSVRPVANLNTEAFF
TRBD2	16	TRBV29-1	-	TRBJ2-7	TGCAGCGTTGGGGGGCGGGGGACTAGCGGCTCCTACGAGCAGTACTTC	CSVGGRGTSGSYEQYF
-	13	TRBV6-1	many	TRBJ2-5	TGTGCCAGCAGCTTCGGGTTAGAAGAGACCCAGTACTTC	CASSFGLEETQYF
-	13	TRBV19	-	TRBJ2-7	TGTGCCAGTAGTATCTTTCCGGGCTACGAGCAGTACTTC	CASSIFPGYEQYF
TRBD1	18	TRBV25-1	-	TRBJ2-2	TGTGCCAGCAGTGAATACACAGGGGGCGCCGATGGATCCGGGGAGCTGTTTTTT	CASSEYTGGADGSGELFF
-	11	TRBV6-2/TRBV6-3	few	TRBJ2-6	TGTGCCAGCAGGTCCGTGGGCGGGGTTACTTTC	CASRSVGGVTF
TRBD1	15	TRBV3-1	many	TRBJ2-1	TGTGCCAGCAGCCCCAGACAGGGTGGTTACAATGAGCAGTTCTTC	CASSPRQGGYNEQFF
-	15	TRBV30	many	TRBJ1-2	TGTGCCTGGAGTGTACCCGGACCGGGGGCCTATGGCTACACCTTC	CAWSVPGPGAYGYTF
TRBD1	15	TRBV7-2	once	TRBJ1-2	TGTGCCAGCAGCCTCGGGGACAGGGATTACTATGGCTACACCTTC	CASSLGDRDYYGYTF
-	13	TRBV6-1	few	TRBJ2-7	TGTGCCAGCAGACACTCACTCTACTACGAGCAGTACTTC	CASRHSLYYEQYF
-	17	TRBV12-3/TRBV12-4	many	TRBJ1-1	TGTGCCAGCAGTTTAGCGCTAAGCGGTTCGAGGAACACTGAAGCTTTCTTT	CASSLALSGSRNTEAFF
-	13	TRBV6-1	-	TRBJ1-1	TGTGCCAGCAGCCGACAGAGAGACACTGAAGCTTTCTTT	CASSRQRDTEAFF
TRBD2	18	TRBV7-2	many	TRBJ2-5	TGTGCCAGCAGCTTGTCCCCTGGGCAAGCGGGAGGGCCGGAGACCCAGTACTTC	CASSLSPGQAGGPETQYF
-	17	TRBV18	many	TRBJ1-2	TGTGCCAGCTCACCGGGAGGGACGGTTCCCTTTAACTATGGCTACACCTTC	CASSPGGTVPFNYGYTF
-	12	TRBV12-3/TRBV12-4	many	TRBJ2-5	TGTGCCAGCAGTTCTTACCAAGAGACCCAGTACTTC	CASSSYQETQYF
TRBD2	16	TRBV9	-	TRBJ2-7	TGTGCCAGCAGCGTAGGGGCTAGCGGAAAAGATTACGAGCAGTACTTC	CASSVGASGKDYEQYF
-	16	TRBV19	many	TRBJ1-5	TGTGCCAGTAGTTTAACGACCGTCTATAGCAATCAGCCCCAGCATTTT	CASSLTTVYSNQPQHF
TRBD1	16	TRBV5-5	-	TRBJ1-4	TGTGCCAGCAGCTTAGAATTACAGGGGACTAATGAAAAACTGTTTTTT	CASSLELQGTNEKLFF
-	14	TRBV6-1	many	TRBJ2-7	TGTGCCAGCGGGGCAAGGTCACCTACCTACGAGCAGTACTTC	CASGARSPTYEQYF
TRBD2	15	TRBV28	-	TRBJ2-7	TGTGCCAGCAGTTTATTTGGTCTAGCGGCTCACGAGCAGTACTTC	CASSLFGLAAHEQYF
TRBD1	15	TRBV5-1	once	TRBJ2-7	TGCGCCAGCAGCACCTGGACAGGGGAAACCTACGAGCAGTACTTC	CASSTWTGETYEQYF
-	15	TRBV12-3/TRBV12-4	few	TRBJ1-3	TGTGCCAGCAGTTTGACACAGGGTCGAAGAAACACCATATATTTT	CASSLTQGRRNTIYF
TRBD2	15	TRBV29-1	-	TRBJ2-1	TGCAGCGGTGCATTTAGCGGGTCAGCCAACAATGAGCAGTTCTTC	CSGAFSGSANNEQFF
TRBD1	16	TRBV11-2	many	TRBJ2-1	TGTGCCAGCAGCTTAATGGGACAGGGGGGCTACAATGAGCAGTTCTTC	CASSLMGQGGYNEQFF
-	15	TRBV5-8	few	TRBJ1-5	TGTGCCAGCAGCTTGCGGTGGAGCTTCAATCAGCCCCAGCATTTT	CASSLRWSFNQPQHF
TRBD1	15	TRBV6-1	many	TRBJ2-5	TGTGCCAGCAGTGAAATACGGACAGGGAGAGAGACCCAGTACTTC	CASSEIRTGRETQYF
TRBD2	18	TRBV4-2	-	TRBJ2-7	TGTGCCAGCAGCCTCGTCCCGGGACTAGCGGGAGGGCCATACGAGCAGTACTTC	CASSLVPGLAGGPYEQYF
TRBD2	15	TRBV9	-	TRBJ2-1	TGTGCCAGCAGCATACTAGCGGGAGTAGGCAATGAGCAGTTCTTC	CASSILAGVGNEQFF
-	15	TRBV3-1	-	TRBJ1-2	TGTGCCAGCAGCCCTGGGGGCAGTTTGAAGATTGGCTACACCTTC	CASSPGGSLKIGYTF
TRBD1	15	TRBV3-1	many	TRBJ1-1	TGTGCCAGCAGCCAAGCGGCAGGGGGGAACACTGAAGCTTTCTTT	CASSQAAGGNTEAFF
TRBD2	14	TRBV28	many	TRBJ2-1	TGTGCCAGCAGTACTAGCGGGAGATACAATGAGCAGTTCTTC	CASSTSGRYNEQFF
-	12	TRBV11-3	few	TRBJ2-5	TGTGCCAGCAGCGAGCACGGAGAGACCCAGTACTTC	CASSEHGETQYF
TRBD2	13	TRBV20-1	many	TRBJ2-7	TGCAGTGCTAGACTAGCGGCTACCTACGAGCAGTACTTC	CSARLAATYEQYF
-	13	TRBV3-1	many	TRBJ1-1	TGTGCCAGCAGCCAAGATTTCGCAGCTGAAGCTTTCTTT	CASSQDFAAEAFF
-	14	TRBV5-1	-	TRBJ1-3	TGCGCCAGCAGCACCGCAGGGGCTGGAAACACCATATATTTT	CASSTAGAGNTIYF
-	17	TRBV3-1	many	TRBJ2-6	TGTGCCAGCAGCCAGGGACTGAGAAGCTCTGGGGCCAACGTCCTGACTTTC	CASSQGLRSSGANVLTF
TRBD2	14	TRBV5-5	many	TRBJ2-7	TGTGCCAGCAGCTACTCTAGCGGAACCTACGAGCAGTACTTC	CASSYSSGTYEQYF
TRBD1	16	TRBV7-2	-	TRBJ1-2	TGTGCCAGCAGCTTAGGGGCAGGGGGGGGGAACTATGGCTACACCTTC	CASSLGAGGGNYGYTF
TRBD2	18	TRBV27	-	TRBJ2-7	TGTGCCAGCAGTTTATGGGGGACTAGCGGGAGGGACTCCTACGAGCAGTACTTC	CASSLWGTSGRDSYEQYF
-	19	TRBV6-2/TRBV6-3	many	TRBJ1-2	TGTGCCAGCAGTTACTCTACGGCCATGTGGGGGGTTTACCACTATGGCTACACCTTC	CASSYSTAMWGVYHYGYTF
-	14	TRBV2	many	TRBJ1-2	TGTGCCAGCAGTGTATTCGCCAGCCCCTATGGCTACACCTTC	CASSVFASPYGYTF
TRBD2	16	TRBV7-2	many	TRBJ2-5	TGTGCCAGCAGCCCCTCCGGGGCGGGAGCCCGTAAGACCCAGTACTTC	CASSPSGAGARKTQYF